This is a list of T cell receptor beta chains from one sample in a study of Ad26.COV2.S vaccination and SARS-CoV-2 variants. Profiled with immunoSEQ multiplex PCR; TCRdb holds only in-frame clones, not every one. Altogether hundreds of thousands of clones are present, 75% to 95% being singletons, with the ten largest covering about 12%. This material consisted of peripheral blood, taken in a trial of Ad26.COV2.S vaccine versus placebo. These receptors were collected from a person between 18 and 65 years old who received the Ad26.COV2.S COVID-19 vaccine or a placebo. CDR3s include the opening cysteine and the closing phenylalanine or tryptophan. A D gene is named only where the DNA matches it firmly. For some rows the clone size is stated as once, few or many, or as a class when expanded; others skip it.

v_gene,j_gene,d_gene,abundance,CDR3nt,CDR3aa
TRBV30,TRBJ1-2,NA,NA,TGTGCCTGGAGTAGGCCCCAGGGCTATGGCTACACCTTC,CAWSRPQGYGYTF
TRBV5-6,TRBJ2-2,TRBD2,few,TGTGCCAGCAGCTGGGGGCCCCTAGCGGGAGGGCCTAGAAGCGGGGAGCTGTTTTTT,CASSWGPLAGGPRSGELFF
TRBV30,TRBJ2-6,NA,NA,TGTGCCGGGCCCCGCGACAGGGACTTAATCTCTGGGGCCAACGTCCTGACTTTC,CAGPRDRDLISGANVLTF
TRBV10-3,TRBJ2-1,TRBD1,NA,TGTGCCACAACAGGGGGAAGCTCCTACAATGAGCAGTTCTTC,CATTGGSSYNEQFF
TRBV5-6,TRBJ2-7,NA,NA,TGTGCCAGCAGACCTCGGGACAACTCCTACGAGCAGTACTTC,CASRPRDNSYEQYF
TRBV27,TRBJ2-7,NA,once,TGTGCCAGCAGTCGACCAACCTTCCCGGGACACCAGTCGGGTTATTACGAGCAGTACTTC,CASSRPTFPGHQSGYYEQYF
TRBV2,TRBJ2-7,TRBD1,NA,TGTGCCAGCAGTAGGGACAGAGACTACGAGCAGTACTTC,CASSRDRDYEQYF
TRBV15,TRBJ2-5,NA,NA,TGTGCCACCAGCAGAGATCTAGGTCAGGAGACCCAGTACTTC,CATSRDLGQETQYF
TRBV5-4,TRBJ1-2,NA,NA,TGTGCCAGCAGCTTGACTATGAGTGGCTACACCTTC,CASSLTMSGYTF
TRBV6-2/TRBV6-3,TRBJ1-5,NA,NA,TGTGCCAGCAGTTCCACCGGGCCAGGGTTTAGCAATCAGCCCCAGCATTTT,CASSSTGPGFSNQPQHF
TRBV3-1/TRBV3-2,TRBJ2-7,TRBD1,NA,TGTGCCAGCAGTCGACAGGGTCCCTACGAGCAGTACTTC,CASSRQGPYEQYF
TRBV3-1/TRBV3-2,TRBJ2-5,NA,NA,TGTGCCAGCAGCCTTGACCTGGAGACCCAGTACTTC,CASSLDLETQYF
TRBV7-9,TRBJ1-2,TRBD1,NA,TGTGCCAGCAGCCAACGGACAGGGTTTGACTACACCTTC,CASSQRTGFDYTF
TRBV7-2,TRBJ2-1,NA,NA,TGTGCCAGCAGCTTAGTTGGGGGGAAGGGTGAGCAGTTCTTC,CASSLVGGKGEQFF
TRBV18,TRBJ1-2,TRBD1,once,TGTGCCAGCTCACCACCGGGGCAGGGGGCGTTCTATGGCCACACCTTC,CASSPPGQGAFYGHTF
TRBV30,TRBJ2-1,NA,NA,TGTGCCTCGGGGGCTCCTAACTACAATGAGCAGTTCTTC,CASGAPNYNEQFF
TRBV5-1,TRBJ2-1,TRBD2,NA,TGCGCCAGCAGCTTGGCCCCTAGCGGGGGATACAATGAGCAGTTCTTC,CASSLAPSGGYNEQFF
TRBV6-1,TRBJ2-5,NA,NA,TGTGCCAGCAGTGATCACCTTCAAGAGACCCAGTACTTC,CASSDHLQETQYF
TRBV12-3/TRBV12-4,TRBJ2-1,NA,NA,TGTGCCAGCAGTTTGATTGGGTTATCTGAGCAGTTCTTC,CASSLIGLSEQFF
TRBV19,TRBJ1-4,NA,once,TGTGCCAGTAGTACGGGCGGCCGGGGGGTGAATGAAAAACTGTTTTTT,CASSTGGRGVNEKLFF
TRBV24-1,TRBJ2-1,TRBD2,NA,TGTGCCACCAGGCGGGGACTAGCGGCTTGCCGGGGATACAATGAGCAGTTCTTC,CATRRGLAACRGYNEQFF
TRBV3-1/TRBV3-2,TRBJ2-7,NA,NA,TGTGCCAGCAGCCCCACTGGGGACTCTTACTACGAGCAGTACTTC,CASSPTGDSYYEQYF
TRBV21-1,TRBJ2-3,NA,NA,TGTGCCAGCAGCAAGGCGGATAGCGGGGCCACAGATACGCAGTATTTT,CASSKADSGATDTQYF
TRBV7-9,TRBJ1-5,NA,NA,TGTGCCAGCAGCTTAGACGATCAGCCCCAGCATTTT,CASSLDDQPQHF
TRBV7-6,TRBJ2-1,NA,NA,TGTGCCAGCAGCTTCCTAGCAAATGAGCAGTTCTTC,CASSFLANEQFF
TRBV9,TRBJ2-2,NA,NA,TGTGCCAGCAGCATCAAGGTGGGGGCCACCGGGGAGCTGTTTTTT,CASSIKVGATGELFF
TRBV28,TRBJ2-1,NA,NA,TGTGCCAGCACCATCGGCGGGCCCTCCTACAATGAGCAGTTCTTC,CASTIGGPSYNEQFF
TRBV7-2,TRBJ2-7,TRBD1,NA,TGTGCCAGCAGCTGGGACAGGGGGCTATACGAGCAGTACTTC,CASSWDRGLYEQYF
TRBV7-8,TRBJ1-3,NA,NA,TGTGCCAGCAGCTTAGGACCAGGGCCTGGAAACACCATATATTTT,CASSLGPGPGNTIYF
TRBV7-3,TRBJ2-1,NA,NA,TGTGCCAGCAGCTTAGGACCGGCTACCTACAATGAGCAGTTCTTC,CASSLGPATYNEQFF
TRBV13,TRBJ1-2,TRBD1,once,TGTGCCAGCAGCATACAGGGGGCGGATGGCTACACCTTC,CASSIQGADGYTF
TRBV28,TRBJ1-2,NA,NA,TGTGCCAGCAGTAATTCAGGGAGTCGCATAGGCTACACCTTC,CASSNSGSRIGYTF
TRBV6-5,TRBJ2-7,TRBD1,NA,TGTGCCAGCAGTTGGACAGGGGCCCGCTACGAGCAGTACTTC,CASSWTGARYEQYF
TRBV6-5,TRBJ2-3,NA,NA,TGTGCCAGCAGCGCCGCGGGGCATACAGATACGCAGTATTTT,CASSAAGHTDTQYF
TRBV30,TRBJ2-7,TRBD2,NA,TGTGCCTGGAGTGGATCTTCGTTGGCTAGCGGGAGTAGGGCGGTGCAGTACTTC,CAWSGSSLASGSRAVQYF